The 23 T cell receptor beta chains below come from one sample, sequenced in a study of blood T cell repertoires in COVID-19. Libraries were prepared by immunoSEQ multiplex PCR; TCRdb keeps only in-frame clonotypes and omits some of them. The data contain 250,000 or so clones, 87% of them singletons. Source material: PBMCs or T cells enriched from blood (not recorded which). The receptors were sampled from a man aged 25-45 years who had recovered from COVID-19.

The chain has TRBV15 and TRBJ1-3, with D tentatively TRBD1 (5 bases). V shed 0 bases and J shed 0 bases, with 6 bases lying between them. CDR3 size: 15 residues. Germline CDR1 reads LNHNV; CDR2 reads YYDKDF (reference sequence). The CDR3 loop is CATSRDRASGNTIYF. For the CDR3, the DNA is TGTGCCACCAGCAGAGACAGGGCCTCTGGAAACACCATATATTTT.

This chain connects TRBV7-9 to TRBJ2-1, with 9 bases that match TRBD2. The germline CDR1 and CDR2 sequences are SEHNR and FQNEAQ (reference sequence). V trimming: 3 bases; J trimming: 7 bases; junction bases outside the gene matches: 7. The CDR3 totals 15 residues. The CDR3 loop reads CASSFSRTSANEQFF. In DNA form, the CDR3 reads TGTGCCAGCAGCTTCTCCCGGACTAGCGCGAATGAGCAGTTCTTC.

V is TRBV7-3 and J is TRBJ1-2; D call uncertain. The CDR3 is made up of 14 amino acids. Trimming took 5 bases from V and 8 from J, leaving 18 bases between them. In germline, CDR1 is SGHTA, CDR2 FQGTGA. The CDR3 DNA reads TGTGCCAGCAGCCCTGACGGGAGGGCGGGAGGCTACACCTTC. As protein: CASSPDGRAGGYTF.

In this sample, this clone turned up a few times. The gene calls are TRBV6-5 and TRBJ2-2; 7 nucleotides agree with TRBD1. Trimming at V came to 6 bases and at J to 0 bases, leaving 1 base not matched to a gene. CDR1 and CDR2 from the germline V gene are MNHEY and SVGAGI. There are 14 residues in the CDR3. CDR3 protein: CASRDRSNTGELFF. In nucleotides, the CDR3 is TGTGCCAGCAGGGACAGGTCGAACACCGGGGAGCTGTTTTTT.

The J gene is TRBJ2-7, the V gene TRBV7-9, with TRBD1 identical over 7 bases. J was trimmed by 5 bases and V by 4 bases; bases with no gene match: 11. The CDR3 has 15 residues. The germline gives CDR1 SEHNR, CDR2 FQNEAQ (reference sequence). For the CDR3, the DNA is TGTGCCAGCAGCTCTATCTACAGGGGTTGGGACGAGCAGTACTTC. Amino acid sequence: CASSSIYRGWDEQYF.

This chain uses TRBV19 with TRBJ1-4; a weak D match, TRBD1 (6 bases). Germline V CDR1 and CDR2: LNHDA, SQIVND (reference sequence). Between the trimmed V and J ends, which lost 6 bases and 7 bases, there was a span of 18 bases. This CDR3 comprises 15 residues. The CDR3 sequence: CASSARQAISEKLFF. CDR3 nucleotide sequence: TGTGCCAGTAGCGCTAGACAGGCCATTTCTGAAAAACTGTTTTTT. Looking up the rest from reference TRBV19 and TRBJ1-4 gives the full variable domain: DGGITQSPKYLFRKEGQNVTLSCEQNLNHDAMYWYRQDPGQGLRLIYYSQIVNDFQKGDIAEGYSVSREKKESFPLTVTSAQKNPTAFYLCASSARQAISEKLFFGSGTQLSVL.

The chain uses TRBV5-8 and TRBJ1-2; possible D gene TRBD1, 6 bases. CDR3 length: 16 amino acids. Per the germline V gene, CDR1 is SGHTS and CDR2 is YDEGEE. V was cut by 0 bases and J by 4 bases, with 16 bases left in between. The CDR3 region is CASSLVVGGPFYGYTF. CDR3 nucleotide sequence: TGTGCCAGCAGCTTGGTAGTCGGGGGGCCGTTCTATGGCTACACCTTC. The whole variable domain, filled in from reference TRBV5-8 and TRBJ1-2, reads EAGVTQSPTHLIKTRGQQATLRCSPISGHTSVYWYQQALGLGLQFLLWYDEGEERNRGNFPPRFSGRQFPNYSSELNVNALELEDSALYLCASSLVVGGPFYGYTFGSGTRLTVV.

CDR3: CASRGDYGYTF. DNA of the CDR3: TGCGCCAGCAGAGGGGACTATGGCTACACCTTC. V is TRBV4-1 and J is TRBJ1-2; TRBD1 is a possible D gene (5 bases). Deletions cut 6 bases from V and 3 bases from J, with 5 bases between. The germline gives CDR1 MGHRA, CDR2 YSYEKL. This CDR3 is built from 11 residues.

The V gene is TRBV24-1, the J gene TRBJ2-1, with a weak D call TRBD2 (6 bases). There are 21 residues in the CDR3. V lost 0 bases and J 7 bases, leaving 30 bases between the germline ends. CDR1 KGHDR and CDR2 SFDVKD come from the germline V gene. In DNA, the CDR3 is TGTGCCACCAGTGATTTGATGGGTGCCTCAGGACTAACCCAACAATTTAATGAGCAGTTCTTC. This translates into CATSDLMGASGLTQQFNEQFF.

The chain links TRBV20-1 to TRBJ2-7, with 7 bases lining up with TRBD2. The CDR3 runs to 15 residues. V shed 3 bases, J shed 2 bases, and the junction held 10 bases outside the gene matches. Per the germline V gene, CDR1 is DFQATT and CDR2 is SNEGSKA (reference sequence). The CDR3 loop reads CSASTASGKAYEQYF. In nucleotides, the CDR3 is TGCAGTGCTAGTACGGCTAGCGGAAAAGCCTACGAGCAGTACTTC.

V and J are TRBV6-6 and TRBJ1-1; D remains ambiguous. Germline V gene sequence: CDR1 MNHNY, CDR2 SVGAGI (reference sequence). The CDR3 spans 13 residues. V lost 4 bases to trimming and J lost 7 bases, with 13 bases between them. CDR3 sequence: CASSSPDLVEAFF. The CDR3 DNA reads as TGTGCCAGCAGTTCCCCCGACCTAGTTGAAGCTTTCTTT.

The chain employs TRBV11-2 and TRBJ2-1, with 8 bases fitting TRBD2. The CDR3 sequence is 14 residues long. Germline CDR1 and CDR2: SGHAT and FQNNGV. The junction had 3 bases not matched to a gene; V was cut back by 0 bases and J by 8 bases. CDR3 nucleotides: TGTGCCAGCAGCTTAGAACGGGGGGGGCATGAGCAGTTCTTC. It codes for CASSLERGGHEQFF.

Comment on this clone: Other DNA sequences from this sample encode an identical CDR3 as well. The gene calls are TRBV24-1 and TRBJ1-2, with D unresolved. Germline V gene data show CDR1 as KGHDR and CDR2 as SFDVKD. The CDR3 spans 11 residues. The ends were cut back, 7 bases at V and 4 bases at J, with 6 bases in the middle. The CDR3 protein is CATSGGYGYTF. CDR3 in DNA: TGTGCCACCAGCGGCGGCTATGGCTACACCTTC.

This clone was counted a single time. The rearrangement links TRBV27 to TRBJ2-1, with 10 nucleotides matching TRBD2. Germline V gene lookup returns CDR1 MNHEY and CDR2 SMNVEV (reference sequence). V gave up 5 bases and J gave up 0 bases; unmatched junction bases: 13. The CDR3 length is 19 residues. CDR3 protein: CASSPRAGGTIFSYNEQFF. Written as DNA, the CDR3 is TGTGCCAGCAGTCCCAGAGCGGGAGGGACAATTTTCTCCTACAATGAGCAGTTCTTC.

The chain employs TRBV30 and TRBJ1-5; possibly TRBD1 for D (6 bases). The CDR3 covers 13 residues. The V and J ends lost 3 bases and 8 bases respectively, with 14 bases between them. Germline CDR1 is GTSNPN and CDR2 is SVGIG (reference sequence). CDR3 sequence reads: CAWSPQGLEPQHF. CDR3 in DNA: TGTGCCTGGAGCCCACAGGGTTTGGAGCCCCAGCATTTT.

J is TRBJ2-1 and V is TRBV3-1 (or the pseudogene TRBV3-2), with 9 nucleotides matching TRBD1. This CDR3 comprises 13 residues. Germline CDR1 reads LGHDT; CDR2 reads YNNKEL (reference sequence). The V segment lost 5 bases and the J segment 7 bases; nucleotides outside the gene matches: 3. This chain's CDR3 is CASSEGQGNEQFF. In DNA, the CDR3 is TGTGCCAGCAGCGAGGGACAGGGTAATGAGCAGTTCTTC.

V and J are TRBV7-9 and TRBJ2-7, with D possibly being TRBD1 (6 bases). Germline values: CDR1 SEHNR, CDR2 FQNEAQ (reference sequence). V lost 4 bases and J 9 bases, leaving 13 bases between the germline ends. This CDR3 contains 12 residues. The CDR3 protein is CASSSDRRLQYF. DNA of the CDR3: TGTGCCAGCAGCTCCGACAGGCGTTTGCAGTACTTC.

There are a few counts of this clone. This sequence joins TRBV5-1 and TRBJ2-7, with 10 positions matching TRBD2. Trimming took 0 bases from V and 2 from J; bases not matched to a gene: 8. Germline V lookup: CDR1 SGHRS, CDR2 YFSETQ. This CDR3 has 17 residues. The CDR3 bases are TGCGCCAGCAGCTTGGGCCCTAGCGGGAGTACACCCTACGAGCAGTACTTC. It is translated as CASSLGPSGSTPYEQYF.

This chain connects TRBV25-1 to TRBJ2-1; no reliable D call. Germline CDR1 and CDR2: MGHDK and SYGVNS. Trimming pared 5 bases from V and 1 base from J, leaving 12 bases between. The CDR3 length is 15 residues. The CDR3: CASSFMAASYNEQFF. The CDR3 nucleotides read TGTGCCAGCAGTTTTATGGCGGCTTCCTACAATGAGCAGTTCTTC. The complete variable domain, with remaining parts taken from reference TRBV25-1 and TRBJ2-1, reads EADIYQTPRYLVIGTGKKITLECSQTMGHDKMYWYQQDPGMELHLIHYSYGVNSTEKGDLSSESTVSRIRTEHFPLTLESARPSHTSQYLCASSFMAASYNEQFFGPGTRLTVL.

J is TRBJ2-7 and V is TRBV4-1, with 9 bases lining up with TRBD1. V gave up 2 bases and J gave up 2 bases; unmatched junction bases: 10. Looked up from germline, CDR1 is MGHRA and CDR2 is YSYEKL. The CDR3 covers 17 residues. The CDR3 here is CASSQPLLGTGTYEQYF. CDR3 coding DNA: TGCGCCAGCAGCCAACCCTTATTGGGGACAGGGACCTACGAGCAGTACTTC.

This chain links TRBV28 with TRBJ1-6; D is undetermined. CDR3 length: 14 amino acids. With 2 bases removed from V and 7 bases from J, the gap between germline ends came to 9 bases. Germline assignment: CDR1 MDHEN and CDR2 SYDVKM. This CDR3 is CASSLGQWNSPLHF. CDR3 DNA sequence: TGTGCCAGCAGTTTAGGCCAGTGGAATTCACCCCTCCACTTT. Variable domain in full (rest from reference TRBV28 and TRBJ1-6): DVKVTQSSRYLVKRTGEKVFLECVQDMDHENMFWYRQDPGLGLRLIYFSYDVKMKEKGDIPEGYSVSREKKERFSLILESASTNQTSMYLCASSLGQWNSPLHFGNGTRLTVT.

V is TRBV4-3 and J is TRBJ1-5; 11 nucleotides match TRBD1. Trimming removed 4 bases from V and 0 bases from J; junction bases left unmatched: 14. The CDR3 contains 20 residues. Germline V gene lookup returns CDR1 LGHNA and CDR2 YSLEER. This CDR3 is CASSRDLAGQGDYSNQPQHF. DNA for the CDR3: TGCGCCAGCAGCCGAGACCTCGCGGGACAGGGGGATTATAGCAATCAGCCCCAGCATTTT.

This chain links TRBV7-8 with TRBJ2-1, with TRBD2 identical over 9 bases. Per germline, CDR1 SGHVS and CDR2 FQNEAQ. V lost 4 bases and J lost 4; bases outside the gene matches: 5. This CDR3 has 15 residues. Here the CDR3 DNA reads TGTGCCAGCAGCTCAATAAGCGGGAGGTACAATGAGCAGTTCTTC. It encodes CASSSISGRYNEQFF.